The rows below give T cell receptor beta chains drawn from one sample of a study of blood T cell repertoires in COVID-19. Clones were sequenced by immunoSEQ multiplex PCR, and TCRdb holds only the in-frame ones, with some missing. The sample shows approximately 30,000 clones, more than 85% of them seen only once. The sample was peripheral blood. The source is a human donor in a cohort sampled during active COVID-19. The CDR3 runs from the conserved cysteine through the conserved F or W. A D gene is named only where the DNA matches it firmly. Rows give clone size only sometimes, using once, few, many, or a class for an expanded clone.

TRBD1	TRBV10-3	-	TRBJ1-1	TGTGCCATCAGCATGGACAGGGCGGACACTGAAGCTTTCTTT	CAISMDRADTEAFF
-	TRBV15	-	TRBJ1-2	TGTGCCACCAGCAGAGACCGGGAGTATATGGCTGGCTACACCTTC	CATSRDREYMAGYTF
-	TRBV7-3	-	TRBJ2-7	TGTGCCAGCAGCTTAACTCATTCGAGTTTCTACGAGCAGTACTTC	CASSLTHSSFYEQYF
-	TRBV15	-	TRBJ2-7	TGTGCCACCAGCAGAGTTGAGGACGAGCAGTACTTC	CATSRVEDEQYF
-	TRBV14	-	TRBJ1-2	TGTGCCAGCAGCCAAGATAGCGGGTTTAACTATGGCTACACCTTC	CASSQDSGFNYGYTF
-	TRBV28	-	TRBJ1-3	TGTGCCAGCAGTTTTATCCCCCCGAGTCTCACTGGAAACACCATATATTTT	CASSFIPPSLTGNTIYF
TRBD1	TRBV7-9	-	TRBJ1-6	TGTGCCAGCCGAACAAGGACAGGACTTAATTCACCCCTCCACTTT	CASRTRTGLNSPLHF
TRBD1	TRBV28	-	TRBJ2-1	TGTGCCAGCAGTTTTCGGACAGGGTTGGTTGGTGAGCAGTTCTTC	CASSFRTGLVGEQFF
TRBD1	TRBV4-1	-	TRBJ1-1	TGCGCCAGCAGCCAAGCAAGGACAGGGGGAAACACTGAAGCTTTCTTT	CASSQARTGGNTEAFF
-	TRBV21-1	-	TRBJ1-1	TGTGCCATTAGGACAGGGGTAACTGAAGCTTTCTTT	CAIRTGVTEAFF
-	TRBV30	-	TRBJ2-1	TGTGCCTGGACCCCGTTCAATGAGCAGTTCTTC	CAWTPFNEQFF
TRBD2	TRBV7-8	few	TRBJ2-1	TGTGCCAGCAGCCGACGATCACGGCTAGCGGGGGACAATGAGCAGTTCTTC	CASSRRSRLAGDNEQFF
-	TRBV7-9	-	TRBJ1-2	TGTGCCAGCAGCTTAGGGGGGGGCATTCCCAACTATGGCTACACCTTC	CASSLGGGIPNYGYTF
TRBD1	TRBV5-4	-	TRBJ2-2	TGTGCCAGCAGCTTGTCCGGGACAGGGGCCACCGGGGAGCTGTTTTTT	CASSLSGTGATGELFF
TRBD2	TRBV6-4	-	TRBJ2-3	TGTGCCAGCAGTGACGGACTAGCGGGGGGACCAGATACGCAGTATTTT	CASSDGLAGGPDTQYF
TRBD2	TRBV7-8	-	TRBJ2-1	TGTGCCAGCAGTTCACTCCTACTAGCGGGAAGGAATGAGCAGTTCTTC	CASSSLLLAGRNEQFF